This TCR beta chain was recovered during a study of shared clonotypes between healthy human individuals. Across the study: Contributing individuals were two females and a few males aged 18 to 49.

Repertoires were generated with immunoSEQ multiplex PCR, while TCRdb's copy carries only in-frame clones and drops some. This sample has around 600,000 clones; 85% to 95% occur once, and the top ten carry approximately 0.11%. The naive CD8 fraction comprised CD45RO-negative cells positively selected for CCR7 and excluded terminally differentiated effector memory CD45RA+ cells. Germline V gene data show CDR1 as LGHNA and CDR2 as YNFKEQ. The ends were cut back, 0 bases at V and 5 bases at J, with 8 bases in the middle. CDR3 length: 13 amino acids. V gene TRBV4-2 combines with J gene TRBJ2-7, with D uncertain. Sequences were obtained from naive CD8+ T cells sorted from blood. The sequence was collected from a woman in her 30s in good health. CDR3: CASSQDRWNEQYF. In nucleotides, the CDR3 is TGTGCCAGCAGCCAAGATCGGTGGAACGAGCAGTACTTC.